This T cell receptor (beta chain) was retrieved from a study of Graves' ophthalmopathy and Graves' hyperthyroidism (dated by TCRdb to 2017 to 2018). Study-wide context: Peripheral blood samples were taken at the time of initial diagnosis, before any treatment was given. The study used TCR beta repertoire signatures to distinguish Graves' ophthalmopathy from Graves' hyperthyroidism and to predict progression to ophthalmopathy. In total, over 130 blood samples were TCR-sequenced: fewer than 50 ophthalmopathy, some 80 hyperthyroidism and about 17 hyperthyroidism-to-ophthalmopathy patients. To explore V-J signatures that separate ophthalmopathy from hyperthyroidism, a discovery set of 95 to 100 patients was enrolled, consisting of about 41 with ophthalmopathy and 55 to 65 with stable hyperthyroidism. An independent validation cohort was composed of around 19 hyperthyroidism patients and more than 15 patients who later progressed from hyperthyroidism to ophthalmopathy. In over five hyperthyroidism patients, T-cell repertoires of thyroid tissue and blood were compared. After sampling, hyperthyroidism patients received methimazole starting at 30 mg daily, and ophthalmopathy patients received high-dose intravenous methylprednisolone. The 100 discovery patients were divided at random into training and test sets in a 7:3 ratio. Study-wide conclusions, independent of this receptor: Sample size was not predetermined statistically, and investigators were not blinded to group allocation. In validation, the model predicted ophthalmopathy progression with less than 71% sensitivity and around 72% specificity; about a dozen predicted patients were CT-confirmed with GO in a median of 6.5 months. Among expanded thyroid clonotypes with frequency above 0.001, most also showed up in blood, which suggests that blood repertoires may reflect the thyroid immune response. In cross-validation, the 13-signature model distinguished ophthalmopathy from stable hyperthyroidism with around 90% sensitivity and about 81% specificity, while in the test set the corresponding values were about 79% and 69%.

For repertoire sequencing, TCR beta CDR3 regions were amplified from RNA transcripts. The first round was an RT-PCR using HTBI primers with the Qiagen OneStep RT-PCR kit, and this first round was followed by a second-round multiplex PCR, then size selection and purification. Libraries were sequenced paired-end with 100 bp reads on an Illumina HiSeq2000. For the original study's pipeline: SOAPnuke was used to process the reads, removing any read that contained adapters or uncalled bases, had a mean Phred below 15, or lacked an exact match to the constant primer or identifier. High-quality paired reads were merged with COPE v1.2.5. Each unique nucleotide sequence was treated as a clonotype, and MiTCR v1.1 was used to align the clonotypes to the IMGT TRB V, D and J references. Analysis was restricted to V-J combinations with a frequency above 0.0001, which covered about 99% of repertoires. For each V-J combination, a TCR clonal expansion and chaos score was defined as F50 clonal expansion divided by the chaos observed in the TCRdist matrix. Welch's t-statistics and random forest were used to reduce features to about 14 V-J combinations, which were fed into a naive Bayes classifier. The Morisita-Horn index was used to measure how similar the thyroid and blood repertoires were. The public reads were reprocessed in TCRdb via fastp at Q25 and MiXCR, keeping in-frame beta chains. Rows matching on CDR3 protein sequence are summarized as one entry with the most common DNA and genes. TCRdb assigned the V and J calls; the authors' analysis was not used. This sample holds hundreds of thousands of distinct CDR3 sequences; about a fifth were observed only once. The biggest ten clones account for 7.1% of the sample.

V is pruned by 8 bases and J by 0 bases, leaving 5 bases of the junction without a gene match. CDR1 and CDR2 were assigned from the germline V gene as MDHEN and SYDVKM. The CDR3, from cysteine to phenylalanine, totals 14 residues. Only the CDR3 part of the read is kept: 42 bases, read in frame from the first base. This clonotype was seen many times. The clone's antigen remains unknown. Per-base quality was not reported, and no clone a single base away is much larger than it. Hyperthyroidism was considered stable if no progression to ophthalmopathy occurred within 18 months of follow-up. Hyperthyroidism patients were newly diagnosed, were aged 18 to 65 years, and had a disease duration under 2 months. Patients were excluded if they had other autoimmune diseases, uncontrolled infections, pregnancy or lactation. Diagnosis relied on clinical symptoms, serum thyroxine, TRAb, thyroid ultrasound and orbital computed tomography. PBMCs were isolated from 7.5 to 10 ml of fresh peripheral blood by Ficoll-Paque density gradient centrifugation. Trizol reagent was used to extract the total RNA, and its quality was then checked on an Agilent 2100 Bioanalyzer.

The chain is made from TRBV28 and TRBJ2-7, and TRBD1 matches 9 of the central bases. The TCR comes from a young woman with stable Graves' hyperthyroidism. Some clones in this sample may be carry-over from other donors' samples. Donor details come from another sample of the same person, matched by shared clones. Sequencing input: peripheral blood. The CDR3: CASLGTGSSYEQYF. The sequenced DNA is TGTGCCAGCCTTGGGACAGGGAGCTCCTACGAGCAGTACTTC.